This TCR beta chain was sequenced for a study of T cell responses to AZD1222 COVID-19 vaccine. The table came from immunoSEQ multiplex PCR; TCRdb's copy has only in-frame clones and leaves some out. The table shows some 82,000 clones, with 85% to 90% occurring only once. In germline, CDR1 is SGDLS, CDR2 YYNGEE. This CDR3 has 14 amino acids. V was cut by 4 bases and J by 8 bases, with 15 bases left in between. Regarding the study as a whole: Spike-specific TCRs gained breadth and depth after people received two AZD1222 doses. Baseline seropositivity characterized only six AZD1222 recipients.

Points on this clone: Antigen unknown.

The rearrangement joins TRBV9 to TRBJ1-4; weak D call: TRBD1 (6 bases). The sequencing used peripheral blood, collected on day 0 of AZD1222 vaccination. This TCR was sampled from an adult in good health. The CDR3 region is CASSPGVGNEKLFF. Written as DNA, the CDR3 is TGTGCCAGCAGCCCAGGGGTAGGGAACGAAAAACTGTTTTTT.